The entry below gives a single TCR beta chain sequence along with its context. The sample originates from a study of blood T cell repertoires in COVID-19. Study-level background: The analysed material was cDNA or gDNA that came from T cells, B-cell-depleted T cells, or PBMCs.

Trimming cost V 0 bases and J 3 bases, with 8 bases left between them. Germline lookup yields CDR1 KGHSY and CDR2 FQNENV. CDR3 length equals 14 residues. Data came from immunoSEQ multiplex PCR; TCRdb stores just in-frame clones and leaves some out. The sample contains some 130,000 clones, approximately 82% of which appear only once. The genes are TRBV16 and TRBJ1-1, with no clear D. The origin of this receptor is a man aged 55 to 69 who had recovered from COVID-19. The sequenced sample consisted of peripheral blood. CDR3 coding DNA: TGTGCCAGCAGCCAATCCACAGTGGACACTGAAGCTTTCTTT. It codes for CASSQSTVDTEAFF.